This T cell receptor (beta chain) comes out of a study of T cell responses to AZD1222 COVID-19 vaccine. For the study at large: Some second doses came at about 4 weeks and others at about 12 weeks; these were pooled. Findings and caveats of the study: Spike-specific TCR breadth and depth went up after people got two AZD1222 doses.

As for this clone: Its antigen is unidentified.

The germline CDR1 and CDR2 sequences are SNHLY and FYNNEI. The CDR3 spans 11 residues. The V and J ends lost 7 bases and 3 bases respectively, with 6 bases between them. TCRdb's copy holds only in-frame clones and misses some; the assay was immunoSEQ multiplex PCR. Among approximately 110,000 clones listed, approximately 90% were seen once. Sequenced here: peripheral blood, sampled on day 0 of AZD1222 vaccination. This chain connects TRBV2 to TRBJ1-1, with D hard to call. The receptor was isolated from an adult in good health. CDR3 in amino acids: CASKLYTEAFF. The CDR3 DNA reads TGTGCCAGCAAGTTGTACACTGAAGCTTTCTTT. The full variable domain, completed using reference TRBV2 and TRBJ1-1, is EPEVTQTPSHQVTQMGQEVILRCVPISNHLYFYWYRQILGQKVEFLVSFYNNEISEKSEIFDDQFSVERPDGSNFTLKIRSTKLEDSAMYFCASKLYTEAFFGQGTRLTVV.